A selection of T cell receptor beta chains follows, all from one sample in a study of T cell responses to AZD1222 COVID-19 vaccine. Only in-frame clones appear in the TCRdb table, and some are missing; sequencing was by immunoSEQ multiplex PCR. The sample has about 120,000 clones, more than 80% seen once. Here the sequenced sample was peripheral blood, taken 28 days after the second dose of the MenACWY control vaccine. The source of these receptors is an adult who received the MenACWY meningococcal vaccine as a control. Both conserved end residues are part of each CDR3. The D gene is left open where the match is weak. Clone size is stated in some rows and not others, as once, few, many or a class when expanded.

CDR3aa | CDR3nt | v_gene | abundance | j_gene | d_gene
CASSLSPDTINYGYTF | TGCGCCAGCAGCTTGAGCCCTGACACGATTAACTATGGCTACACCTTC | TRBV5-1 | - | TRBJ1-2 | -
CASSQAYSYQETQYF | TGTGCCAGCAGCCAAGCTTACTCGTACCAAGAGACCCAGTACTTC | TRBV3-1/TRBV3-2 | once | TRBJ2-5 | -
CASSKMLSPLHF | TGTGCCAGCAGCAAGATGCTTTCACCCCTCCACTTT | TRBV11-2 | - | TRBJ1-6 | -
CASSPRRQTNEKLFF | TGTGCCAGCAGCCCAAGACGGCAAACTAATGAAAAACTGTTTTTT | TRBV3-1/TRBV3-2 | few | TRBJ1-4 | -
CASSPRGSSYNEQFF | TGTGCCAGCAGTCCCCGGGGGAGCTCCTACAATGAGCAGTTCTTC | TRBV2 | - | TRBJ2-1 | -
CASSLKGDYTF | TGTGCCAGCAGCCTGAAGGGAGACTACACCTTC | TRBV3-1/TRBV3-2 | - | TRBJ1-2 | -
CASSPPTSSGNTIYF | TGTGCCAGCTCACCCCCGACAAGCTCTGGAAACACCATATATTTT | TRBV18 | - | TRBJ1-3 | -
CASSTPTGGVEPQHF | TGTGCCAGTAGTACTCCCACCGGGGGGGTTGAGCCCCAGCATTTT | TRBV19 | - | TRBJ1-5 | -
CASSDPGGPVYEQFF | TGCGCCAGCAGTGATCCGGGAGGGCCAGTCTATGAGCAGTTCTTC | TRBV10-2 | - | TRBJ2-1 | TRBD2
CASSWTATDTQYF | TGTGCCAGCAGCTGGACAGCCACAGATACGCAGTATTTT | TRBV12-3/TRBV12-4 | - | TRBJ2-3 | -
CASSIGGALGANVLTF | TGTGCCAGTAGTATCGGTGGCGCCCTGGGGGCCAACGTCCTGACTTTC | TRBV19 | once | TRBJ2-6 | -
CASSKESGGDPDTDTQYF | TGTGCCAGCAGCAAAGAGTCAGGAGGGGATCCAGACACAGATACGCAGTATTTT | TRBV21-1 | once | TRBJ2-3 | -
CASSPGGGGPVDTQYF | TGCGCCAGCAGCCCCGGAGGGGGAGGGCCTGTTGATACGCAGTATTTT | TRBV5-1 | - | TRBJ2-3 | -
CASSPSAGEKNEKLFF | TGTGCCAGCAGTCCATCGGCGGGGGAGAAGAATGAAAAACTGTTTTTT | TRBV27 | - | TRBJ1-4 | -
CASSEPPSVQPQHF | TGTGCCAGCAGCGAACCCCCGAGTGTTCAGCCCCAGCATTTT | TRBV6-2/TRBV6-3 | - | TRBJ1-5 | -
CASSISGDRGHAYTF | TGTGCCAGTAGTATCTCGGGCGACAGGGGGCATGCCTACACCTTC | TRBV19 | - | TRBJ1-2 | TRBD1
CASSPLRQETQYF | TGTGCCAGCTCACCTCTGAGACAAGAGACCCAGTACTTC | TRBV18 | - | TRBJ2-5 | -
CASRAGWTGVGYEQYF | TGTGCCAGCAGAGCGGGCTGGACAGGGGTTGGCTACGAGCAGTACTTC | TRBV28 | - | TRBJ2-7 | TRBD1
CASSLGTATYEQYF | TGTGCCAGCAGCTTGGGGACAGCAACCTACGAGCAGTACTTC | TRBV5-4 | - | TRBJ2-7 | -
CASSSGYSGNTIYF | TGTGCCAGCAGTTCAGGGTACTCTGGAAACACCATATATTTT | TRBV5-6 | - | TRBJ1-3 | -
CASLIAGSAGNTIYF | TGTGCCAGCCTCATCGCGGGCTCGGCTGGAAACACCATATATTTT | TRBV28 | once | TRBJ1-3 | -
CATSSPRGNEQFF | TGTGCCACCAGCTCCCCAAGAGGCAATGAGCAGTTCTTC | TRBV15 | - | TRBJ2-1 | -
CASSLDLNTEAFF | TGCGCCAGCAGCTTGGACTTGAACACTGAAGCTTTCTTT | TRBV5-1 | - | TRBJ1-1 | -
CASSRLQGGNQPQHF | TGTGCCAGCTCACGATTACAGGGAGGCAATCAGCCCCAGCATTTT | TRBV18 | - | TRBJ1-5 | -
CASSPEGGGANVLTF | TGTGCCAGCAGTCCAGAGGGGGGTGGGGCCAACGTCCTGACTTTC | TRBV28 | - | TRBJ2-6 | -
CASSPPGRSIQYF | TGTGCCAGCAGCCCACCCGGGAGAAGCATTCAGTACTTC | TRBV9 | - | TRBJ2-4 | -